The present T cell receptor beta chain was sequenced within a study of blood T cells in healthy people across ages. CDR3 length equals 14 residues. After removal of 4 bases from V and 2 bases from J, the junction contained 4 bases not matched to a gene. Germline-derived CDR1 and CDR2 are LGHDT and YNNKEL (reference sequence). Next came a second PCR, run for about 7 to 11 cycles, which used a sample-barcoded 5' primer along with a J-beta primer mix. Each CDR3 protein is one row after TCRdb ran MiXCR on the 5' RACE reads. The data show over 1,500,000 distinct CDR3 sequences, 30% to 40% seen once. Peripheral blood, roughly 9.1 milliliters per donor, was collected.

The sample consisted of blood. The receptor's source is a human donor in good health. This rearrangement joins TRBV3-1 to TRBJ1-2; 7 positions agree with TRBD1. Written as DNA, the CDR3 is TGTGCCAGCAGCCCGGTGGACAGGAACTATGGCTACACCTTC. As protein: CASSPVDRNYGYTF. The whole variable domain, filled in from reference TRBV3-1 and TRBJ1-2, reads DTAVSQTPKYLVTQMGNDKSIKCEQNLGHDTMYWYKQDSKKFLKIMFSYNNKELIINETVPNRFSPKSPDKAHLNLHINSLELGDSAVYFCASSPVDRNYGYTFGSGTRLTVV.